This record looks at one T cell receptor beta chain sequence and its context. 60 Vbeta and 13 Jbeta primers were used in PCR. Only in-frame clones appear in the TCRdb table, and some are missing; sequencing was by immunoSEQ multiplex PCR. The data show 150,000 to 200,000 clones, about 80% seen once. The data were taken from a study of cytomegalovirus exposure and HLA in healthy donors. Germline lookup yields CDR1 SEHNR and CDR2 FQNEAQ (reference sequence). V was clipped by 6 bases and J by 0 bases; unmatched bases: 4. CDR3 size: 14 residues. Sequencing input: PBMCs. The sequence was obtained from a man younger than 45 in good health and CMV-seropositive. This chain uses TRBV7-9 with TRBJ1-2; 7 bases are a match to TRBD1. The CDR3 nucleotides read TGTGCCAGCAGGGGGACAGATTCTAACTATGGCTACACCTTC. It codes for CASRGTDSNYGYTF.